A single sample gave rise to the 30 T cell receptor beta chains below, sequenced in a study of T cell responses to AZD1222 COVID-19 vaccine. TCRdb's copy holds only in-frame clones and misses some; the assay was immunoSEQ multiplex PCR. Of approximately 120,000 clones listed, over 85% are singletons. Sequences were derived from peripheral blood, sampled on day 0 of AZD1222 vaccination. These receptors all stem from an adult in good health.

The chain has TRBV30 and TRBJ1-1, with TRBD1 identical over 10 bases. J gave up 0 bases and V 3 bases, and 4 bases lay outside the gene matches. Germline V gene data show CDR1 as GTSNPN and CDR2 as SVGIG (reference sequence). This CDR3 contains 15 residues. The CDR3 spells CAWRGDRGLNTEAFF. The CDR3 coding sequence is TGTGCCTGGAGAGGGGACAGGGGATTGAACACTGAAGCTTTCTTT.

V and J are TRBV18 and TRBJ1-2, with TRBD1 identical over 10 bases. This CDR3 has 13 amino acids. The germline gives CDR1 KGHSH, CDR2 LQKENI. After removal of 5 bases from V and 7 bases from J, the junction contained 4 bases not matched to a gene. CDR3 amino acids: CASSEGTGVGYTF. For the CDR3, the DNA is TGTGCCAGCTCAGAAGGGACAGGGGTTGGCTACACCTTC.

The chain uses TRBV5-1 and TRBJ2-1; 12 bases are a match to TRBD1. The V gene's germline CDR1 is SGHRS and CDR2 YFSETQ. The CDR3 length is 16 residues. The V gene end was trimmed by 4 bases and the J gene end by 7 bases; junction bases not matched to a gene: 9. In DNA form, the CDR3 reads TGCGCCAGCAGCCCCGGCGGGACAGGGGGCTCAAATGAGCAGTTCTTC. It specifies CASSPGGTGGSNEQFF.

The chain employs TRBV7-8 and TRBJ1-5; TRBD1 matches at 9 bases. Unmatched junction bases numbered 10, after V lost 1 base and J lost 3 bases. This CDR3 contains 18 residues. Germline CDR1 is SGHVS and CDR2 is FQNEAQ. DNA of the CDR3: TGTGCCAGCAGCTTAGAGGGCCGAAACAGGGGGCTCAATCAGCCCCAGCATTTT. Its translation is CASSLEGRNRGLNQPQHF.

The chain has TRBV7-8 and TRBJ1-1; 7 bases line up with TRBD1. The CDR3 length is 13 residues. Germline V gives CDR1 SGHVS, CDR2 FQNEAQ. V shed 5 bases, J shed 1 base, and the junction held 1 base outside the gene matches. The CDR3 DNA is TGTGCCAGCAGCCGGACAGGGAACACTGAAGCTTTCTTT. Its protein is CASSRTGNTEAFF.

This clone was detected once. The chain carries TRBV6-5 and TRBJ1-1, with 7 nucleotides matching TRBD1. Germline V gene lookup returns CDR1 MNHEY and CDR2 SVGAGI. J lost 6 bases, V lost 8 bases, and 12 bases had no gene match. This CDR3 contains 14 residues. The chain's CDR3 is CASGPGQRGSEAFF. For the CDR3, the DNA is TGTGCCAGCGGCCCGGGACAGAGGGGTTCTGAAGCTTTCTTT.

V gene TRBV27 combines with J gene TRBJ2-1; the match to TRBD2 covers 11 bases. The CDR3 contains 20 residues. V shed 3 bases and J 1 base; nucleotides not matched to a gene: 14. From germline, CDR1 is MNHEY and CDR2 SMNVEV (reference sequence). CDR3 in DNA: TGTGCCAGCAGTTTCAAGACTAGCGGGATTTATTTATGGTCCTACAATGAGCAGTTCTTC. It encodes CASSFKTSGIYLWSYNEQFF.

The V gene is TRBV15, the J gene TRBJ1-3; TRBD1 might be the D (6 bases). The germline V gene has CDR1 LNHNV and CDR2 YYDKDF (reference sequence). The CDR3 has 15 residues. The V end lost 1 base, the J end lost 0 bases, and 7 bases lay between the germline ends. In DNA form, the CDR3 reads TGTGCCACCAGCAGAGCGGGACACTCTGGAAACACCATATATTTT. It specifies CATSRAGHSGNTIYF.

J is TRBJ1-1 and V is TRBV6-5, with TRBD1 identical over 7 bases. CDR1 is MNHEY and CDR2 is SVGAGI in the germline V gene. J was trimmed by 11 bases and V by 2 bases; bases with no gene match: 5. The CDR3 runs 12 residues. The CDR3 loop reads CASSYPGQDAFF. The CDR3 DNA is TGTGCCAGCAGTTACCCCGGACAGGACGCTTTCTTT.

The DNA for the CDR3 is TGTGCCAGCAGCTTGGGACAGTCCAACGAGCAGTACTTC. Translated, it gives CASSLGQSNEQYF. The V and J genes are TRBV11-2 and TRBJ2-7; 7 bases line up with TRBD1. Germline lookup yields CDR1 SGHAT and CDR2 FQNNGV. The V gene end was trimmed by 3 bases and the J gene end by 5 bases; junction bases not matched to a gene: 4. This CDR3 has 13 amino acids.

This chain links TRBV29-1 with TRBJ2-1; 13 bases line up with TRBD2. The CDR3 contains 13 residues. Germline V CDR1 and CDR2: SQVTM, ANQGSEA. The CDR3: CSVGLAGDGEQFF. The DNA for the CDR3 is TGCAGTGTAGGACTAGCGGGGGACGGCGAGCAGTTCTTC.

The chain carries TRBV15 and TRBJ2-7; D possibly corresponds to TRBD1 (6 bases). CDR1 and CDR2 from the germline V gene are LNHNV and YYDKDF (reference sequence). The CDR3 extends over 12 amino acids. V shed 0 bases and J shed 6 bases, with 6 bases lying between them. CDR3 region: CATSRDRGEQYF. The DNA for the CDR3 is TGTGCCACCAGCAGAGACAGGGGCGAGCAGTACTTC.

There are a few counts of this clone. The chain links TRBV30 to TRBJ1-3; perhaps TRBD1 as D (6 bases). This CDR3 comprises 14 residues. Germline values: CDR1 GTSNPN, CDR2 SVGIG (reference sequence). Trimming cost V 0 bases and J 3 bases, with 9 bases left between them. CDR3 bases: TGTGCCTGGAGTGTACTAGGGGGTGGAAACACCATATATTTT. This gives the protein CAWSVLGGGNTIYF. The full variable domain, with the rest looked up from reference TRBV30 and TRBJ1-3, is SQTIHQWPATLVQPVGSPLSLECTVEGTSNPNLYWYRQAAGRGLQLLFYSVGIGQISSEVPQNLSASRPQDRQFILSSKKLLLSDSGFYLCAWSVLGGGNTIYFGEGSWLTVV.

The chain carries TRBV13 and TRBJ2-2, with 8 bases that match TRBD1. The ends lost 5 bases at V and 4 bases at J; junction bases unmatched: 6. The CDR3 loop spans 15 amino acids. Germline V gene data show CDR1 as PRHDT and CDR2 as FYEKMQ (reference sequence). This CDR3 reads CASSAGQGRTGELFF. CDR3 coding DNA: TGTGCCAGCAGCGCCGGACAGGGACGCACCGGGGAGCTGTTTTTT.

J is TRBJ1-3 and V is TRBV6-5; D gene unclear. The CDR3 runs 15 residues. The germline V and J ends were trimmed by 5 bases and 0 bases, with 11 bases remaining between them. Germline CDR1 reads MNHEY; CDR2 reads SVGAGI. In DNA form, the CDR3 reads TGTGCCAGCAGTCTGTCAGAAGCCTCTGGAAACACCATATATTTT. It encodes CASSLSEASGNTIYF.

The chain employs TRBV27 and TRBJ2-2; either TRBD1 or TRBD2 may supply D (6 bases each). Germline lookup yields CDR1 MNHEY and CDR2 SMNVEV (reference sequence). The CDR3 has 12 residues. V was trimmed by 11 bases and J by 6 bases, leaving 13 bases between them. The CDR3, as DNA: TGTGCCTGCGTAGGGGGGCCCGGGGAGCTGTTTTTT. Translated: CACVGGPGELFF.

The rearrangement uses TRBV24-1 and TRBJ2-7, with D unclear. Germline V CDR1 and CDR2: KGHDR, SFDVKD. CDR3 size: 12 residues. V shed 9 bases and J shed 2 bases, with 10 bases lying between them. This CDR3 is CATSSGAYEQYF. CDR3 DNA sequence: TGTGCCACCTCCAGTGGGGCCTACGAGCAGTACTTC.

J is TRBJ2-2 and V is TRBV7-9; the D gene is possibly TRBD2 (5 bases). Trimming removed 4 bases from V and 5 bases from J, with 20 bases in between. Germline V gene sequence: CDR1 SEHNR, CDR2 FQNEAQ (reference sequence). This CDR3 spans 17 amino acids. The CDR3 sequence: CASSSPGNPTETGELFF. CDR3 nucleotide sequence: TGTGCCAGCAGCTCGCCCGGGAACCCAACGGAGACCGGGGAGCTGTTTTTT.

The CDR3 nucleotides are TGTGCCAGCCTGAGACAGAACACCGGGGAGCTGTTTTTT. It is translated as CASLRQNTGELFF. The chain recombines TRBV9 with TRBJ2-2; D gene unclear. Germline V lookup: CDR1 SGDLS, CDR2 YYNGEE. CDR3 size: 13 residues. V lost 7 bases and J lost 1, with 8 bases in between.

CDR3 DNA: TGTGCCAGCTCACCTCGACTAGCGGGAGGGCCGGTTGGAGAGACCCAGTACTTC. Translating it yields CASSPRLAGGPVGETQYF. The J gene is TRBJ2-5, the V gene TRBV18, with 14 bases matching TRBD2. In germline, CDR1 is KGHSH, CDR2 LQKENI. The CDR3 runs 18 residues. J was trimmed by 4 bases and V by 3 bases; bases with no gene match: 10.

The chain recombines TRBV6-2 or TRBV6-3 with TRBJ2-1; 10 nucleotides line up with TRBD2. J lost 5 bases, V lost 6 bases, and 4 bases had no gene match. CDR3 length equals 14 residues. Germline V gives CDR1 MNHEY, CDR2 SVGEGT. The chain's CDR3 is CASSPLAGHNEQFF. The CDR3 DNA follows: TGTGCCAGCAGCCCACTAGCGGGACACAATGAGCAGTTCTTC.

This chain connects TRBV5-1 to TRBJ1-1, with D unresolved. The germline V gene has CDR1 SGHRS and CDR2 YFSETQ. CDR3 size: 14 residues. The V end lost 0 bases, the J end lost 1 base, and 7 bases lay between the germline ends. As DNA, the CDR3 is TGCGCCAGCAGCTTGGACTACCAGAACACTGAAGCTTTCTTT. It codes for CASSLDYQNTEAFF.

The V gene is TRBV19, the J gene TRBJ2-2, with D unresolved. This CDR3 has 14 residues. Trimming left V 3 bases short and J 9 bases short, with 14 bases between. Germline V gene sequence: CDR1 LNHDA, CDR2 SQIVND (reference sequence). The CDR3 DNA is TGTGCCAGTAGTATCGGCAGCTCCCCCAGGGAGCTGTTTTTT. Its protein is CASSIGSSPRELFF. The variable domain in full, with the rest retrieved from reference TRBV19 and TRBJ2-2, is DGGITQSPKYLFRKEGQNVTLSCEQNLNHDAMYWYRQDPGQGLRLIYYSQIVNDFQKGDIAEGYSVSREKKESFPLTVTSAQKNPTAFYLCASSIGSSPRELFFGEGSRLTVL.

V is TRBV19 and J is TRBJ1-1; TRBD1 agrees at 7 bases. The CDR3 covers 15 residues. V shed 4 bases, J shed 3 bases, and the junction held 8 bases outside the gene matches. CDR1 LNHDA and CDR2 SQIVND come from the germline V gene (reference sequence). CDR3 protein: CASSRLDRSDTEAFF. The CDR3 nucleotides are TGTGCCAGTAGTAGATTGGACAGGTCGGACACTGAAGCTTTCTTT.

This sequence joins TRBV30 and TRBJ1-5, with D possibly being TRBD1 (5 bases). Trimming cost V 3 bases and J 6 bases, with 12 bases left between them. Germline V gives CDR1 GTSNPN, CDR2 SVGIG (reference sequence). The CDR3 runs 13 residues. DNA for the CDR3: TGTGCCTGGAGGGGGACGGGGGGTCAGCCCCAGCATTTT. Its protein product is CAWRGTGGQPQHF.

The rearrangement uses TRBV4-1 and TRBJ2-7, with a tentative D call TRBD2 (5 bases). The ends were cut back, 1 base at V and 3 bases at J, with 19 bases in the middle. CDR1 MGHRA and CDR2 YSYEKL come from the germline V gene. The CDR3 is 17 residues long. Here the CDR3 DNA reads TGCGCCAGCAGCCAAGTTGCGATCCGGTCTAGCAGCTACGAGCAGTACTTC. Its protein product is CASSQVAIRSSSYEQYF.

This sequence joins TRBV6-5 and TRBJ2-7; tentatively, D is TRBD1 or TRBD2 (6 bases each). Germline values: CDR1 MNHEY, CDR2 SVGAGI. V was trimmed by 6 bases and J by 2 bases, leaving 14 bases between them. This CDR3 is built from 14 residues. In DNA, the CDR3 is TGTGCCAGCAGCTCCGGTGGGGGGCCCTACGAGCAGTACTTC. As protein: CASSSGGGPYEQYF.

The V and J genes are TRBV10-3 and TRBJ2-1; 9 bases line up with TRBD1. The CDR3 contains 12 residues. V was pared by 6 bases and J by 8 bases, with 2 bases of the junction left unmatched. Germline-derived CDR1 and CDR2 are ENHRY and SYGVKD. The CDR3 coding sequence is TGTGCCATCAGGGGACAGGGCGATGAGCAGTTCTTC. Amino acid sequence: CAIRGQGDEQFF.

The CDR3 protein is CASRIAAQANTEAFF. CDR3 nucleotides: TGTGCCAGCAGGATAGCGGCCCAAGCGAACACTGAAGCTTTCTTT. This chain connects TRBV6-5 to TRBJ1-1; D is unclear. Germline V gene lookup returns CDR1 MNHEY and CDR2 SVGAGI. Trimming removed 6 bases from V and 1 base from J, with 15 bases in between. The CDR3 runs to 15 residues.

This chain links TRBV28 with TRBJ2-1, with D possibly being TRBD1 (6 bases). V was trimmed by 2 bases and J by 9 bases, leaving 11 bases between them. Germline V gene data show CDR1 as MDHEN and CDR2 as SYDVKM. The CDR3 sequence is 13 residues long. The CDR3 DNA reads as TGTGCCAGCAGTTTAGGCAGGGGCACTGAGCAGTTCTTC. Protein sequence: CASSLGRGTEQFF. The full variable domain, in which reference TRBV28 and TRBJ2-1 provide the parts outside the CDR3, is DVKVTQSSRYLVKRTGEKVFLECVQDMDHENMFWYRQDPGLGLRLIYFSYDVKMKEKGDIPEGYSVSREKKERFSLILESASTNQTSMYLCASSLGRGTEQFFGPGTRLTVL.